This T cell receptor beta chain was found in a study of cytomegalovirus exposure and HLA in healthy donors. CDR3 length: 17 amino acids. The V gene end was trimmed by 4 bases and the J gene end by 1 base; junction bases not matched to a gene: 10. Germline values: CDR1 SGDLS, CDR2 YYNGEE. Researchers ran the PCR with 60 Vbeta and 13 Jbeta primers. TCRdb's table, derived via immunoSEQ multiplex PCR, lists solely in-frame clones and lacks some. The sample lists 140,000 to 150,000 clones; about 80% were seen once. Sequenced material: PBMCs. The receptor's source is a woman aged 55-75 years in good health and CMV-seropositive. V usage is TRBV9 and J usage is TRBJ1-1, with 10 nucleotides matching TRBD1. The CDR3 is CASSPRDRGVTNTEAFF. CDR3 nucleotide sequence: TGTGCCAGCAGCCCCCGGGACAGGGGCGTTACGAACACTGAAGCTTTCTTT.